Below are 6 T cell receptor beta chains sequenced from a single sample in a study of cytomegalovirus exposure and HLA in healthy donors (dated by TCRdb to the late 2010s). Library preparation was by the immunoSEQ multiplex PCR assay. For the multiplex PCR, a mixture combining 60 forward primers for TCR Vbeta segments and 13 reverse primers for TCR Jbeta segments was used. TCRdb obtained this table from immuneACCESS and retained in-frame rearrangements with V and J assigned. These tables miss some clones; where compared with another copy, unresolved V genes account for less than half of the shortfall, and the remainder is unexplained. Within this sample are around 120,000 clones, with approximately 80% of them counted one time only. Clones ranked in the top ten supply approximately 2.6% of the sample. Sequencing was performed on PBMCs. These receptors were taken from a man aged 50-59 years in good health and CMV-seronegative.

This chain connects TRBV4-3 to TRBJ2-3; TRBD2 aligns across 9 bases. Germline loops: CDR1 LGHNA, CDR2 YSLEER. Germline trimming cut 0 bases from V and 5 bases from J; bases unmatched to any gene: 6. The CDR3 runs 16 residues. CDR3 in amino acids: CASSQDRTSAIDTQYF. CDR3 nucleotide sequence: TGCGCCAGCAGCCAAGATCGGACTAGCGCAATAGATACGCAGTATTTT.

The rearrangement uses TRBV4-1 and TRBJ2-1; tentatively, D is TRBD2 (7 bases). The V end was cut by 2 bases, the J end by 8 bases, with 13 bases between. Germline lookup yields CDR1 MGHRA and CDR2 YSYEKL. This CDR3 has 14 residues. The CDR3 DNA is TGCGCCAGCAGCCAAAAGGGGGGGGTACATGAGCAGTTCTTC. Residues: CASSQKGGVHEQFF.

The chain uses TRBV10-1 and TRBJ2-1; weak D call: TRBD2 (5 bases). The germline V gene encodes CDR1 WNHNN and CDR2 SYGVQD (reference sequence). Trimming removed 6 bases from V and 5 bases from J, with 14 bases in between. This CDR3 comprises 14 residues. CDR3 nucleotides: TGCGCCAGCAGCCCCGTGGGTAGCGACAATGAGCAGTTCTTC. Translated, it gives CASSPVGSDNEQFF.

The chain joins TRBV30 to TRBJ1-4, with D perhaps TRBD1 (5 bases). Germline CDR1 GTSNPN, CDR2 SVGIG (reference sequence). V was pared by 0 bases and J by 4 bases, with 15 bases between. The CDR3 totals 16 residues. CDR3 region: CAWSVSGGVINEKLFF. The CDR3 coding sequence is TGTGCCTGGAGTGTCTCGGGGGGTGTTATTAATGAAAAACTGTTTTTT.

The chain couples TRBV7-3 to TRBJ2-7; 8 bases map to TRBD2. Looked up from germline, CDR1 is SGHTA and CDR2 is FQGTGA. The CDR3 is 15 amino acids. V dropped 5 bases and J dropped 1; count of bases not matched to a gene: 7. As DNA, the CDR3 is TGTGCCAGCAGCCCCTCGGGGGGGTCGTCCTACGAGCAGTACTTC. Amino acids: CASSPSGGSSYEQYF. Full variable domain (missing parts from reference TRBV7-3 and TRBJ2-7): GAGVSQTPSNKVTEKGKYVELRCDPISGHTALYWYRQSLGQGPEFLIYFQGTGAADDSGLPNDRFFAVRPEGSVSTLKIQRTERGDSAVYLCASSPSGGSSYEQYFGPGTRLTVT.

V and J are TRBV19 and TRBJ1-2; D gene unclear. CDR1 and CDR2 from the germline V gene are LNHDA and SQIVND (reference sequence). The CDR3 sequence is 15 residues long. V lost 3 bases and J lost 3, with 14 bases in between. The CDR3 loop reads CASSIGAGEYYGYTF. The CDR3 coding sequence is TGTGCCAGTAGTATCGGCGCCGGGGAGTACTATGGCTACACCTTC.